This TCR beta chain came from a study of control samples from healthy donors and cancer patients. In germline, CDR1 is LGHDT, CDR2 YNNKEL (reference sequence). The junction had 4 bases not matched to a gene; V was cut back by 1 base and J by 1 base. This CDR3 has 16 residues. The table came from immunoSEQ multiplex PCR; TCRdb's copy has only in-frame clones and leaves some out. The sample records under 130,000 clones, about four fifths being singletons. The V gene is TRBV3-1 (or the pseudogene TRBV3-2), the J gene TRBJ2-3; 8 bases match TRBD2. Sequencing was performed on blood. The sequence came from a woman aged 50 to 60 in good health. DNA of the CDR3: TGTGCCAGCAGCCAAGCCCGGACTAGCCGCACAGATACGCAGTATTTT. It codes for CASSQARTSRTDTQYF.